The clone carrying this T cell receptor (beta chain) was found a few times. Its antigen remains unknown. This record comes from a study of T-cell reconstitution after alpha-beta-depleted transplantation in children. Study-wide points: Fresh T-cell production supplied most of the T-cell counts and diversity seen one year after transplant. Recipient T cells and thymic progenitors that survived gave rise to the high TCRbeta diversity observed at day 60 in some patients. Several hundred rapidly expanded clones from non-depleted graft cells reportedly supplied alpha-beta T cells about two months post-transplant.

This sample's TCRbeta library carried unique molecular identifier barcodes. Each CDR3 protein gets one entry after TCRdb re-called the PCR reads with MiXCR. The data show some 290,000 distinct CDR3 sequences, approximately 23% seen once. Germline CDR1 reads LNHDA; CDR2 reads SQIVND (reference sequence). The CDR3 consists of 15 residues. The germline V and J ends were trimmed by 7 bases and 2 bases, with 17 bases remaining between them. The chain has TRBV19 and TRBJ1-2, with a possible D match to TRBD1 (5 bases). The sample here was PBMCs, mostly from graft donor cells, taken 180 days after TCRalphabeta/CD19-depleted stem cell transplant. The sequence derives from a male patient under 18 who had a stem cell transplant for acute lymphoblastic leukemia, so the T cells may come from the graft donor. The CDR3 is CASISAGGANYGYTF. Here the CDR3 DNA reads TGTGCCAGTATTTCCGCGGGAGGGGCAAACTATGGCTACACCTTC.